The 31 T cell receptor beta chains listed next were all sequenced from one sample in a study of blood T cells in healthy people across ages. A sample-barcoded 5' primer and a J-beta primer mix were used in a second PCR of about 7 to 12 cycles. TCRdb reprocessed the 5' RACE reads with MiXCR, giving one entry per CDR3 protein. The sample lists roughly 1.9 million distinct CDR3 sequences, about two fifths occurring once. Sequencing used blood. Receptors were obtained from a human donor in good health.

CDR3 residues: CASSSGTSGGTNYEQYF. In DNA form, the CDR3 reads TGTGCCAGCAGTTCCGGGACTAGCGGGGGGACTAATTACGAGCAGTACTTC. This rearrangement joins TRBV7-8 to TRBJ2-1; 15 bases are a match to TRBD2. With the DNA end fitting TRBJ2-7 better, the J assignment may be wrong. Germline CDR1 reads SGHVS; CDR2 reads FQNEAQ. The CDR3 covers 17 residues.

This clonotype was detected once. This sequence joins TRBV20-1 and TRBJ2-3; 8 bases are shared with TRBD2. V trimming: 2 bases; J trimming: 6 bases; junction bases outside the gene matches: 7. Germline V gene data show CDR1 as DFQATT and CDR2 as SNEGSKA (reference sequence). The CDR3 has 14 residues. The CDR3 DNA follows: TGCAGTGCTAGATTAGCGGGGCGGGGGGATACGCAGTATTTT. Protein: CSARLAGRGDTQYF.

The rearrangement joins TRBV18 to TRBJ2-7, with 7 bases lining up with TRBD1. The CDR3 is 15 residues long. The V gene end was trimmed by 0 bases and the J gene end by 6 bases; junction bases not matched to a gene: 8. Per the germline V gene, CDR1 is KGHSH and CDR2 is LQKENI. Here the CDR3 reads CASSPPGPDRAEQYF. DNA of the CDR3: TGTGCCAGCTCACCACCGGGTCCTGACAGGGCCGAGCAGTACTTC.

Note on this clonotype: One end of the junction does not line up with germline, which may come from a read error. The chain recombines TRBV9 with TRBJ1-1; 7 positions agree with TRBD1. CDR1 SGDLS and CDR2 YYNGEE come from the germline V gene. This CDR3 is 14 amino acids long. The CDR3 DNA sequence: TGTGCCAGCAGCCCCCGACAGGGTAACACTGAAGTTTTCTTT. It yields the protein CASSPRQGNTEVFF.

This clonotype was detected many times. V and J are TRBV5-8 and TRBJ2-2, with a tentative D call TRBD2 (6 bases). Trimming left V 7 bases short and J 0 bases short, with 16 bases between. In germline, CDR1 is SGHTS, CDR2 YDEGEE. This CDR3 comprises 16 residues. CDR3 residues: CASGPGSRPNTGELFF. The CDR3 DNA is TGTGCCAGCGGCCCCGGGAGCAGGCCGAACACCGGGGAGCTGTTTTTT.

The V and J genes are TRBV11-2 and TRBJ2-1; 14 bases match TRBD2. V trimming: 3 bases; J trimming: 3 bases; junction bases outside the gene matches: 4. The CDR3 spans 17 residues. Germline CDR1 is SGHAT and CDR2 is FQNNGV. CDR3 amino acids: CASSFDGLAGGYNEQFF. In DNA form, the CDR3 reads TGTGCCAGCAGCTTCGATGGACTAGCGGGGGGCTACAATGAGCAGTTCTTC.

This clonotype came up a few times. The V call is TRBV10-3, the J call TRBJ1-2; a possible D gene is TRBD1 (6 bases). The germline gives CDR1 ENHRY, CDR2 SYGVKD. CDR3 length: 13 residues. V lost 10 bases, J lost 6 bases, and 18 bases lay in between. CDR3 nucleotides: TGTGCCACCGAGGGTGGCCAGGGGAATGGCTACACCTTC. It yields the protein CATEGGQGNGYTF.

As concerns this clonotype: The junction and the germline gene differ at one end; a read error may be behind it. The chain combines TRBV24-1 with TRBJ2-1, with D tentatively TRBD1 (6 bases). CDR3 length: 17 amino acids. Looked up from germline, CDR1 is KGHDR and CDR2 is SFDVKD. The CDR3 DNA reads TGTGCCACCAGTGATTTGGATCGTGGGGACAATGTCAATAAGCAGTTCTTC. The encoded protein is CATSDLDRGDNVNKQFF.

This clonotype was observed a few times. V gene TRBV20-1 combines with J gene TRBJ1-2; D ambiguous. This CDR3 region has 9 residues. CDR1 DFQATT and CDR2 SNEGSKA come from the germline V gene (reference sequence). The germline V and J ends were trimmed by 6 bases and 8 bases, with 7 bases remaining between them. The CDR3 reads CSALGGYTF. DNA of the CDR3: TGCAGTGCCCTAGGAGGCTACACCTTC.

This sequence joins TRBV6-5 and TRBJ2-7, with D perhaps TRBD1 or TRBD2 (5 bases each). The V gene's germline CDR1 is MNHEY and CDR2 SVGAGI. The CDR3 is made up of 14 amino acids. Trimming cost V 2 bases and J 8 bases, with 16 bases left between them. In nucleotides, the CDR3 is TGTGCCAGCAGTTACACGGGACGGCCTTACAAGCAGTACTTC. Its protein is CASSYTGRPYKQYF.

V usage is TRBV20-1 and J usage is TRBJ2-6; 10 bases match TRBD1. With V trimmed by 1 base and J by 0 bases, 3 bases remained unmatched. The germline V gene has CDR1 DFQATT and CDR2 SNEGSKA (reference sequence). The CDR3 consists of 17 residues. CDR3 nucleotide sequence: TGCAGTGCTAGAGGAAGGACAGGGGGCTCTGGGGCCAACGTCCTGACTTTC. Protein sequence: CSARGRTGGSGANVLTF.

The V call is TRBV5-1, the J call TRBJ2-4; no clear D gene. The better agreement between TRBJ2-7 and the DNA end casts doubt on the J call. From germline, CDR1 is SGHRS and CDR2 YFSETQ. This CDR3 is 15 amino acids long. The CDR3 DNA follows: TGCGCCAGCAGCTTGAATCCCCAGGCTGTCTACGAGCAGTACTTC. Amino acids: CASSLNPQAVYEQYF.

The J gene is TRBJ2-1, the V gene TRBV20-1; 10 bases are a match to TRBD1. After removal of 6 bases from V and 10 bases from J, the junction contained 9 bases not matched to a gene. Germline assignment: CDR1 DFQATT and CDR2 SNEGSKA (reference sequence). The CDR3 loop spans 13 amino acids. The DNA for the CDR3 is TGCAGTGCCAACCCGGGACAGGGGTACGAGCAGTTCTTC. Translating it yields CSANPGQGYEQFF.

The chain is built from TRBV13 and TRBJ2-3; D is ambiguous. The germline V and J ends were trimmed by 1 base and 4 bases, with 9 bases remaining between them. The CDR3 covers 14 residues. Germline V gene lookup returns CDR1 PRHDT and CDR2 FYEKMQ (reference sequence). This CDR3 is CASSLAMVPDTQYF. In DNA, the CDR3 is TGTGCCAGCAGCTTAGCTATGGTCCCAGATACGCAGTATTTT.

This clonotype was counted only a few times. The chain carries TRBV15 and TRBJ1-1; TRBD1 might be the D (6 bases). V was pared by 5 bases and J by 5 bases, with 9 bases between. Germline loops: CDR1 LNHNV, CDR2 YYDKDF (reference sequence). CDR3 length: 12 amino acids. CDR3 in amino acids: CATSRGPTEAFF. CDR3 coding DNA: TGTGCCACCAGCCGGGGGCCAACTGAAGCTTTCTTT. The full variable domain, in which reference TRBV15 and TRBJ1-1 provide the parts outside the CDR3, is DAMVIQNPRYQVTQFGKPVTLSCSQTLNHNVMYWYQQKSSQAPKLLFHYYDKDFNNEADTPDNFQSRRPNTSFCFLDIRSPGLGDTAMYLCATSRGPTEAFFGQGTRLTVV.

This chain links TRBV7-8 with TRBJ2-3; D unclear. The CDR3 is 14 residues long. Germline V gives CDR1 SGHVS, CDR2 FQNEAQ. Deletions cut 1 base from V and 2 bases from J, with 7 bases between. The CDR3 DNA is TGTGCCAGCAGCTTAGAGGAACACACAGATACGCAGTATTTT. Translated, it gives CASSLEEHTDTQYF.

This clonotype was observed a handful of times. The chain recombines TRBV5-1 with TRBJ2-6; D possibly corresponds to TRBD2 (5 bases). V lost 0 bases to trimming and J lost 2 bases, with 18 bases between them. The CDR3 length is 19 residues. From germline, CDR1 is SGHRS and CDR2 YFSETQ. In nucleotides, the CDR3 is TGCGCCAGCAGCTTGGAATCCCTAGCCGCATTCGCTGGGGCCAACGTCCTGACTTTC. Translating it yields CASSLESLAAFAGANVLTF.

The chain uses TRBV4-3 and TRBJ2-3; 10 nucleotides agree with TRBD1. V gave up 0 bases and J gave up 4 bases; unmatched junction bases: 4. CDR1 is LGHNA and CDR2 is YSLEER in the germline V gene. CDR3 length: 16 amino acids. CDR3: CASSQEGGTGADTQYF. As DNA, the CDR3 is TGCGCCAGCAGCCAAGAGGGAGGGACAGGGGCAGATACGCAGTATTTT.

As for this clonotype: Compared with germline, one end of the junction differs, possibly owing to a read error. This chain links TRBV30 with TRBJ1-4; unclear D gene. CDR3 size: 11 residues. Germline CDR1 reads GTSNPN; CDR2 reads SVGIG (reference sequence). Written as DNA, the CDR3 is TGTGCCTGGAGTGTAAATGAAAAACGGTTTTTT. It specifies CAWSVNEKRFF.

The V gene is TRBV2, the J gene TRBJ2-1, with D possibly matching TRBD2 (6 bases). This CDR3 has 15 amino acids. Germline CDR1 and CDR2: SNHLY and FYNNEI. The germline V and J ends were trimmed by 11 bases and 10 bases, with 27 bases remaining between them. DNA for the CDR3: TGTGCCGCTTGGAAGGTAGCGGATTGGAGCGACGAGCAGTTCTTC. Protein sequence: CAAWKVADWSDEQFF.

The chain combines TRBV29-1 with TRBJ1-2, with 7 bases that match TRBD1. V was clipped by 5 bases and J by 8 bases; unmatched bases: 8. CDR1 is SQVTM, CDR2 ANQGSEA, per germline. There are 12 residues in the CDR3. The CDR3 region has the DNA TGCAGCGTTTACGAGGAGGGGGCGGGCTACACCTTC. Protein sequence: CSVYEEGAGYTF.

The chain couples TRBV7-9 to TRBJ2-5; D is undetermined. The CDR3 consists of 13 residues. Trimming removed 3 bases from V and 3 bases from J, with 8 bases in between. Looked up from germline, CDR1 is SEHNR and CDR2 is FQNEAQ (reference sequence). Here the CDR3 reads CASSFPHKETQYF. CDR3 DNA sequence: TGTGCCAGCAGCTTCCCCCATAAAGAGACCCAGTACTTC. Together with reference TRBV7-9 and TRBJ2-5, the CDR3 gives the full variable domain: DTGVSQNPRHKITKRGQNVTFRCDPISEHNRLYWYRQTLGQGPEFLTYFQNEAQLEKSRLLSDRFSAERPKGSFSTLEIQRTEQGDSAMYLCASSFPHKETQYFGPGTRLLVL.

Regarding this clonotype: An end of the junction does not agree with germline; a read error may underlie this. The genes are TRBV10-3 and TRBJ2-5, with TRBD2 matching 12 bases. CDR3 length: 18 amino acids. CDR1 is ENHRY, CDR2 SYGVKD, per germline. The CDR3 spells CAISESGPSGGDQETLYF. The CDR3 region has the DNA TGTGCCATCAGTGAGTCTGGTCCTAGCGGGGGGGACCAAGAGACCCTGTACTTC.

The rearrangement uses TRBV7-9 and TRBJ1-5, with TRBD1 matching over 9 bases. This CDR3 is 16 amino acids long. V dropped 5 bases and J dropped 7; count of bases not matched to a gene: 12. Germline V gene data show CDR1 as SEHNR and CDR2 as FQNEAQ (reference sequence). CDR3 residues: CASSNAGTGIGQPQHF. The DNA of the CDR3 is TGTGCCAGCAGCAACGCCGGGACAGGGATCGGGCAGCCCCAGCATTTT.

The V gene is TRBV6-2 or TRBV6-3, the J gene TRBJ1-1, with TRBD1 matching over 8 bases. Germline V gene data show CDR1 as MNHEY and CDR2 as SVGEGT. The V segment lost 8 bases and the J segment 7 bases; nucleotides outside the gene matches: 15. The CDR3 has 15 residues. The CDR3 DNA reads as TGTGCCAGCTCCGGGACCCGACAGGGGTGGATTGAAGCTTTCTTT. Amino acids: CASSGTRQGWIEAFF.

The rearrangement joins TRBV20-1 to TRBJ2-1; possible D gene TRBD2, 6 bases. CDR3 length: 15 amino acids. Germline lookup yields CDR1 DFQATT and CDR2 SNEGSKA (reference sequence). V lost 5 bases and J 8 bases, leaving 22 bases between the germline ends. The CDR3 region is CSALRASARSDEQFF. CDR3 nucleotides: TGCAGTGCTCTCCGGGCTAGCGCCCGTTCGGATGAGCAGTTCTTC.

The rearrangement uses TRBV7-2 and TRBJ2-7; D tentatively reads TRBD1 or TRBD2 (6 bases each). The V gene lost 5 bases and the J gene lost 1 base, with 15 bases spanning the gap. The CDR3 covers 15 residues. Germline values: CDR1 SGHTA, CDR2 FQGNSA. The CDR3 loop reads CASSPPRGRSYEQYF. Here the CDR3 DNA reads TGTGCCAGCAGCCCCCCACGGGGGCGATCCTACGAGCAGTACTTC.

The sample holds a few counts of this clonotype. V usage is TRBV6-2 or TRBV6-3 and J usage is TRBJ1-5; the D gene is possibly TRBD1 (6 bases). Germline-derived CDR1 and CDR2 are MNHEY and SVGEGT. V gave up 3 bases and J gave up 1 base, with 19 bases separating them. This CDR3 is 18 amino acids long. Written as DNA, the CDR3 is TGTGCCAGCAGTTATTGGGACACCCCGGGTCGGAGCAATCAGCCCCAGCATTTT. Amino acids: CASSYWDTPGRSNQPQHF.

J is TRBJ1-2 and V is TRBV25-1; D remains unclear. The CDR3 consists of 12 residues. Germline V gives CDR1 MGHDK, CDR2 SYGVNS. Trimming took off 0 bases at V and 8 bases at J, with 7 bases between the two ends. CDR3 in DNA: TGTGCCAGCAGTGAATACCCGGGAGGCTACACCTTC. This codes for CASSEYPGGYTF.

This clonotype was picked up a small number of times. This chain links TRBV7-9 with TRBJ2-3; a possible D gene is TRBD2 (6 bases). V lost 1 base, J lost 0 bases, and 11 bases lay in between. The CDR3 is 16 residues long. The germline V gene encodes CDR1 SEHNR and CDR2 FQNEAQ (reference sequence). CDR3 in DNA: TGTGCCAGCAGCTTAGAACCGGGAGTCAGCACAGATACGCAGTATTTT. As protein: CASSLEPGVSTDTQYF. The full variable domain, its missing parts supplied by reference TRBV7-9 and TRBJ2-3, is DTGVSQNPRHKITKRGQNVTFRCDPISEHNRLYWYRQTLGQGPEFLTYFQNEAQLEKSRLLSDRFSAERPKGSFSTLEIQRTEQGDSAMYLCASSLEPGVSTDTQYFGPGTRLTVL.

This clonotype has more than one count but fewer than ten. This rearrangement joins TRBV10-3 to TRBJ2-3; 8 bases are a match to TRBD2. Per germline, CDR1 ENHRY and CDR2 SYGVKD. CDR3 length: 15 amino acids. Trimming at V came to 6 bases and at J to 2 bases, leaving 7 bases not matched to a gene. CDR3 DNA sequence: TGTGCCATCAGGAATAGCGGGGTGTTCACAGATACGCAGTATTTT. Protein sequence: CAIRNSGVFTDTQYF.